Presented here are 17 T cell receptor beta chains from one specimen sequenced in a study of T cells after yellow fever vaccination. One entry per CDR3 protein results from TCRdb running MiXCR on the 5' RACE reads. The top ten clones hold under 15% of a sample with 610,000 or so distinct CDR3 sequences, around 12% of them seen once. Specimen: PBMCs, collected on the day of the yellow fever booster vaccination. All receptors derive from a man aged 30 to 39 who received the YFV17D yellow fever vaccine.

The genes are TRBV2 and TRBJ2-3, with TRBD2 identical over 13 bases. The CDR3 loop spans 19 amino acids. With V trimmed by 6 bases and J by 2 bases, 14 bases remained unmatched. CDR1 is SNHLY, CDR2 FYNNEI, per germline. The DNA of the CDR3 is TGTGCCAGCAGAGCCTTGACTAGCGGGAGGCCCGGGGCCACAGATACGCAGTATTTT. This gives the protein CASRALTSGRPGATDTQYF.

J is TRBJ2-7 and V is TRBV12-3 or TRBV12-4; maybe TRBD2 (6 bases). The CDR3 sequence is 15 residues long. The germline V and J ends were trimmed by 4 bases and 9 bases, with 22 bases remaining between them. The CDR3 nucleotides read TGTGCCAGCAGTTCCCCGGGACTCCCGCATGTGGTGCAGTACTTC. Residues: CASSSPGLPHVVQYF.

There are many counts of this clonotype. The CDR3 is CASSRGTSFILGQYF. The CDR3 region has the DNA TGTGCCAGCAGCCGGGGGACTAGTTTCATACTGGGGCAGTACTTC. The chain recombines TRBV3-1 with TRBJ2-7; 8 nucleotides match TRBD2. V gave up 4 bases and J gave up 9 bases; unmatched junction bases: 14. There are 15 residues in the CDR3. The germline V gene encodes CDR1 LGHDT and CDR2 YNNKEL (reference sequence).

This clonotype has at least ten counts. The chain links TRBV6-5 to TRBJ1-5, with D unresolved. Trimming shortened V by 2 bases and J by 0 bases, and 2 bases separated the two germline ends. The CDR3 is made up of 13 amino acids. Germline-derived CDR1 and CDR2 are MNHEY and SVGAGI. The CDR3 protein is CASSYGSNQPQHF. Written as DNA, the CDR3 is TGTGCCAGCAGTTACGGTAGCAATCAGCCCCAGCATTTT.

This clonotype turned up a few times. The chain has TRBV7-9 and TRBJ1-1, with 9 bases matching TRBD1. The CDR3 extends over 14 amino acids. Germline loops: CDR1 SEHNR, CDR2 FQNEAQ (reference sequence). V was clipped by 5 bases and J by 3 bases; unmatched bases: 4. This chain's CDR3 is CASSPTGGYTEAFF. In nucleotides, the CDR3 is TGTGCCAGCAGCCCGACAGGGGGTTACACTGAAGCTTTCTTT.

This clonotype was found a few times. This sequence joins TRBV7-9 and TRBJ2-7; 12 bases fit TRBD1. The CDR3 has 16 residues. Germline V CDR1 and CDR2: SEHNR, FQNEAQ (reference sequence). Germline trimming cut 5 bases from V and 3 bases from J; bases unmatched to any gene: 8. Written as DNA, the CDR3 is TGTGCCAGCAGCGGAACCCGGGACAGGGGGCACTACGAGCAGTACTTC. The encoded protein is CASSGTRDRGHYEQYF.

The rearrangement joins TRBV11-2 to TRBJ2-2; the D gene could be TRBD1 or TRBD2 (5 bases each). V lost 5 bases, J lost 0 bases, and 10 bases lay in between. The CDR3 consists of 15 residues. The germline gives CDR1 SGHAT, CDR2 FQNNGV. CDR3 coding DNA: TGTGCCAGCAGCATTGGGACCACGAACACCGGGGAGCTGTTTTTT. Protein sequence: CASSIGTTNTGELFF.

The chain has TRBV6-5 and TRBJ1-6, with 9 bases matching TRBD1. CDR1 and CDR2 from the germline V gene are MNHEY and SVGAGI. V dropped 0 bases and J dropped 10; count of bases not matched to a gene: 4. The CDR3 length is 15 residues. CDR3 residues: CASSYSGTGMSPLHF. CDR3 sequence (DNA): TGTGCCAGCAGTTACTCAGGGACAGGGATGTCACCCCTCCACTTT.

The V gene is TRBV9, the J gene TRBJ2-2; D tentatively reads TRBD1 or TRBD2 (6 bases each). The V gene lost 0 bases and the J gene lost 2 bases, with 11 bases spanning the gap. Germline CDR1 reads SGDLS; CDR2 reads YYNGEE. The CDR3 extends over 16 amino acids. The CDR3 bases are TGTGCCAGCAGCGTAGAAGGGGGGCTAAACACCGGGGAGCTGTTTTTT. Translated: CASSVEGGLNTGELFF.

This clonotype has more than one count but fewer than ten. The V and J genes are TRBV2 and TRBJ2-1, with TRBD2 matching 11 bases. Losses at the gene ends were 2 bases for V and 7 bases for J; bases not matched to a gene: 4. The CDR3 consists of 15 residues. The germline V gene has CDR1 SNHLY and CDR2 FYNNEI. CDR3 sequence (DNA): TGTGCCAGCAGTGAAAGATCTAGCGGGAGGAATGAGCAGTTCTTC. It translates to CASSERSSGRNEQFF.

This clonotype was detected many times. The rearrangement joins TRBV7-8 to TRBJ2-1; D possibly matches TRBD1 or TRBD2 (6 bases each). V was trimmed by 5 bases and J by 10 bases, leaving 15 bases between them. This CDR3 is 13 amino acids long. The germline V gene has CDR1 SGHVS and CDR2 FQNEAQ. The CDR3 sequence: CASSPSGGREQFF. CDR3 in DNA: TGTGCCAGCAGCCCCAGTGGGGGGCGAGAGCAGTTCTTC.

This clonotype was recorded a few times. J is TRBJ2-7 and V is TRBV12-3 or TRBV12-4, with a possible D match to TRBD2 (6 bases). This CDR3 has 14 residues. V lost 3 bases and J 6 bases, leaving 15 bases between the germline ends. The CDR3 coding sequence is TGTGCCAGCAGTTTCGGCGGGACGGTCATCGAGCAGTACTTC. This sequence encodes CASSFGGTVIEQYF.

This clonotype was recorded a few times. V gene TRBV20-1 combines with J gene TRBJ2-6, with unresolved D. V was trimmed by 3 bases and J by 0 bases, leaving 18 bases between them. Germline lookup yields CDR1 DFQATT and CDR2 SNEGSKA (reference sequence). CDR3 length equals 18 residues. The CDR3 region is CSASRLAGYRSGANVLTF. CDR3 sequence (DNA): TGCAGTGCTAGTCGATTGGCAGGATATCGCTCTGGGGCCAACGTCCTGACTTTC.

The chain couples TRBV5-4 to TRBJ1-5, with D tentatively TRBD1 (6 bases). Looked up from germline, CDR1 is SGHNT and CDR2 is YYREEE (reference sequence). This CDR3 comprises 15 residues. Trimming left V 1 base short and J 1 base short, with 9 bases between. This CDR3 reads CASSLWGASNQPQHF. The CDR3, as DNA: TGTGCCAGCAGCTTGTGGGGGGCGAGCAATCAGCCCCAGCATTTT. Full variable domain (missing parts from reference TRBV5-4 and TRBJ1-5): ETGVTQSPTHLIKTRGQQVTLRCSSQSGHNTVSWYQQALGQGPQFIFQYYREEENGRGNFPPRFSGLQFPNYSSELNVNALELDDSALYLCASSLWGASNQPQHFGDGTRLSIL.

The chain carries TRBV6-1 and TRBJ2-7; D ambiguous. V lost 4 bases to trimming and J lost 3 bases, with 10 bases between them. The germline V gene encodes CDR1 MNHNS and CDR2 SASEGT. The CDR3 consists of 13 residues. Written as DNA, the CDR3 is TGTGCCAGCAGTGCGGCGGTCGACTACGAGCAGTACTTC. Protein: CASSAAVDYEQYF.

The CDR3 spells CAIGREDTEAFF. CDR3 bases: TGTGCCATTGGACGAGAGGACACTGAAGCTTTCTTT. The chain has TRBV10-3 and TRBJ1-1; D gene uncertain. CDR3 length equals 12 residues. The V and J ends lost 9 bases and 3 bases respectively, with 11 bases between them. Germline CDR1 reads ENHRY; CDR2 reads SYGVKD.

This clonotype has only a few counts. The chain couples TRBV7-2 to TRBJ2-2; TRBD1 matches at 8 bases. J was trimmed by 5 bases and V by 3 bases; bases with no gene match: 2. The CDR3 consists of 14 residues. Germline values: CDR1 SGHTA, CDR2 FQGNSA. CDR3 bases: TGTGCCAGCAGCTTTTGGACAGGGACCGGGGAGCTGTTTTTT. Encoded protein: CASSFWTGTGELFF.